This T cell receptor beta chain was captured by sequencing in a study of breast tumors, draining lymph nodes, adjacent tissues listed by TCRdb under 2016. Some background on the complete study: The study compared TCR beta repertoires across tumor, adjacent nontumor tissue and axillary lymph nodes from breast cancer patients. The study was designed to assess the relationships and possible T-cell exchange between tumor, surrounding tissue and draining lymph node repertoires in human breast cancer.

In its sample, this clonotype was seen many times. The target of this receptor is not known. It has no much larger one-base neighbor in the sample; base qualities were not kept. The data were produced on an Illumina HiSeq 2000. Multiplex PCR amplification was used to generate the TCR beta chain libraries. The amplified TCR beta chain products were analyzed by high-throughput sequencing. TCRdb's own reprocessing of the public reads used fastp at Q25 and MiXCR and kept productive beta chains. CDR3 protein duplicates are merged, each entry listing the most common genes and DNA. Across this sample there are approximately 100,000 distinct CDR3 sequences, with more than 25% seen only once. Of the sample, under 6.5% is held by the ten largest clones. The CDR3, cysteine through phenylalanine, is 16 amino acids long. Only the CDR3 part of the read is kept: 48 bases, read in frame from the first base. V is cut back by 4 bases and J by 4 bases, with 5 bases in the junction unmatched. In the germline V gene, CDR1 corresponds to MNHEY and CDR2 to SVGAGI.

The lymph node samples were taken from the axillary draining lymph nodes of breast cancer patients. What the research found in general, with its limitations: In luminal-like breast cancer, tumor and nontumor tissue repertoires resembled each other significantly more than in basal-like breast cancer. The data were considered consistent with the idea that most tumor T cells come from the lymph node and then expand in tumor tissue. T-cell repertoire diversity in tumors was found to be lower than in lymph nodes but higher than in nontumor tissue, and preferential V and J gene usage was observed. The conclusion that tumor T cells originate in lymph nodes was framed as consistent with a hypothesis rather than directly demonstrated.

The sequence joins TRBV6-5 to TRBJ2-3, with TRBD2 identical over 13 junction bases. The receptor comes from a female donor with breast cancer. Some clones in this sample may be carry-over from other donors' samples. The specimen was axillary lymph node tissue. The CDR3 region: CASSSRLAGGPDTQYF. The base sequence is TGTGCCAGCAGTTCTCGACTAGCGGGGGGCCCAGATACGCAGTATTTT.